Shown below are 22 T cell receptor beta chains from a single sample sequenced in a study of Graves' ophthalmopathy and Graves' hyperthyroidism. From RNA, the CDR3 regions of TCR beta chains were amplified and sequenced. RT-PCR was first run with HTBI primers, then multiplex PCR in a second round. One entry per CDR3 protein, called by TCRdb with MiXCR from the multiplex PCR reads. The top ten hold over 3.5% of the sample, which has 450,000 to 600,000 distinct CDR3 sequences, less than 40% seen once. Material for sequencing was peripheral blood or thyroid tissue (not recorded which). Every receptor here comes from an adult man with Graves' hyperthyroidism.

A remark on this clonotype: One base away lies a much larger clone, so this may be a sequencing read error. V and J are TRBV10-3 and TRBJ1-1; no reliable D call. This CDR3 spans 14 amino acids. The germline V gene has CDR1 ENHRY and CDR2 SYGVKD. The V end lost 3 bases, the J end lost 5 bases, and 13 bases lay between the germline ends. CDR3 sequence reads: CAISETWAGTEAFF. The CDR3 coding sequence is TGTGCCATCAGTGAAACCTGGGCCGGGACTGAAGCTTTCTTT.

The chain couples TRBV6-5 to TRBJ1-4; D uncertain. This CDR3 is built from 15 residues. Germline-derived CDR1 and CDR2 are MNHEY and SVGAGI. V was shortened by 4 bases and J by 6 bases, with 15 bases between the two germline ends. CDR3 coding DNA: TGTGCCAGCAGTTCACCAGAATTAGGAGATGAAAAACTGTTTTTT. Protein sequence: CASSSPELGDEKLFF.

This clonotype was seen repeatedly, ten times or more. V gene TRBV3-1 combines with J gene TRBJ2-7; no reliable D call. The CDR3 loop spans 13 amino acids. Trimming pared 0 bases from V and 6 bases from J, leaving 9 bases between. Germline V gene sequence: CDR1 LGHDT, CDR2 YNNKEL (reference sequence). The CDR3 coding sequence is TGTGCCAGCAGCCAAGAAGGGCAGTTCGAGCAGTACTTC. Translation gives CASSQEGQFEQYF.

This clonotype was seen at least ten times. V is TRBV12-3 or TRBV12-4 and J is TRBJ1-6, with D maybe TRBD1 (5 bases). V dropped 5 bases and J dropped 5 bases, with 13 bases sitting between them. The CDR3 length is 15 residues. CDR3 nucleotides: TGTGCCAGCAGTCAGGGTGTGGGAGATAATTCACCCCTCCACTTT. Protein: CASSQGVGDNSPLHF.

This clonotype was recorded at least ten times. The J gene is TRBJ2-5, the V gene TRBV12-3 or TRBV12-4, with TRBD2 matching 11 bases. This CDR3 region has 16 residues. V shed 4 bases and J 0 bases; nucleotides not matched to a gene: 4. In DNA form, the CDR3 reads TGTGCCAGCAGTTGGGGGACTAGCGGAGACCAAGAGACCCAGTACTTC. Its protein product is CASSWGTSGDQETQYF.

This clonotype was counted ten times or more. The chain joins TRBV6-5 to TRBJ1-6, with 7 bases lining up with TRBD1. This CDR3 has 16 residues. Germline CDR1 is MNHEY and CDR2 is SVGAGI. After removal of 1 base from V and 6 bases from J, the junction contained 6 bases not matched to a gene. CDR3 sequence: CASSYFRDSINSPLHF. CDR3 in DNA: TGTGCCAGCAGTTACTTCCGGGACAGTATTAATTCACCCCTCCACTTT.

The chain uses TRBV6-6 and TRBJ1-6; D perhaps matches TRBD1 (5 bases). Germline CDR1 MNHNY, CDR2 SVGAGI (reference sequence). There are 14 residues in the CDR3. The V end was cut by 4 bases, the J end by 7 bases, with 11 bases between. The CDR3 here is CASSWGLSNSPLHF. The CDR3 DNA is TGTGCCAGCAGTTGGGGGTTAAGCAATTCACCCCTCCACTTT.

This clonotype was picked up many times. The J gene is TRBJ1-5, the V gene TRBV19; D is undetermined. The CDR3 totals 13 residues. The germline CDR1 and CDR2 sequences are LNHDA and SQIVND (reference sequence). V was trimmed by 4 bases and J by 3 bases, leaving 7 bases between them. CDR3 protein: CASSTTVNQPQHF. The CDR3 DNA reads TGTGCCAGTAGTACAACTGTCAATCAGCCCCAGCATTTT.

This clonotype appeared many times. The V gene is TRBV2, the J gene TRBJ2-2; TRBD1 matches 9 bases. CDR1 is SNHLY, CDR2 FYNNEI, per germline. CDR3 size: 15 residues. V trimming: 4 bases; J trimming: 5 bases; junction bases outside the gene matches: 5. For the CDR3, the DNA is TGTGCCAGCAGTGCCGACAGGGGGGGGACCGGGGAGCTGTTTTTT. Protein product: CASSADRGGTGELFF.

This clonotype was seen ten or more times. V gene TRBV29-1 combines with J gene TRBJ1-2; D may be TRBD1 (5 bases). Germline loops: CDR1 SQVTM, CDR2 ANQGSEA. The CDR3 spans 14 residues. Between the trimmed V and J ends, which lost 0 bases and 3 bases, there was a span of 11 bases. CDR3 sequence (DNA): TGCAGCGTTGAAGATCAGAAGGGGTACTATGGCTACACCTTC. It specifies CSVEDQKGYYGYTF.

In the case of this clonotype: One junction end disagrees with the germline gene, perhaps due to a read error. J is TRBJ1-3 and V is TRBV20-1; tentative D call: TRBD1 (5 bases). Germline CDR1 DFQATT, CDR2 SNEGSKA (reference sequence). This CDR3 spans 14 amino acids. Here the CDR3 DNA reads TGCAGCGTCGCTGGGACCGGCTCTGGAAACACCACATATTTT. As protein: CSVAGTGSGNTTYF.

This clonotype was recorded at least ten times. The CDR3: CAIRGTGDNYGYTF. The CDR3 DNA follows: TGTGCCATCAGGGGCACAGGGGATAACTATGGCTACACCTTC. This rearrangement joins TRBV10-3 to TRBJ1-2; 7 bases map to TRBD1. V shed 6 bases, J shed 1 base, and the junction held 5 bases outside the gene matches. There are 14 residues in the CDR3. CDR1 and CDR2 from the germline V gene are ENHRY and SYGVKD.

This CDR3 reads CASSPHPSLLAGVHYEQYF. The CDR3 DNA reads TGTGCCAGCAGCCCACACCCATCCCTCCTAGCGGGGGTACACTACGAGCAGTACTTC. The chain uses TRBV9 and TRBJ2-7; TRBD2 agrees at 10 bases. CDR1 and CDR2 from the germline V gene are SGDLS and YYNGEE. V gave up 4 bases and J gave up 3 bases; unmatched junction bases: 19. The CDR3 runs 19 residues.

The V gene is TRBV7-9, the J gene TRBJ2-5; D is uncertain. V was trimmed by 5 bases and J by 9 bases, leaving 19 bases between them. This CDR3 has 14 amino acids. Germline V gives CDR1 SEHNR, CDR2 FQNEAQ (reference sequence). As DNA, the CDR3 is TGTGCCAGCAGCCCTCGAATTAGCAATCAGCCCCAGTACTTC. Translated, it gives CASSPRISNQPQYF.

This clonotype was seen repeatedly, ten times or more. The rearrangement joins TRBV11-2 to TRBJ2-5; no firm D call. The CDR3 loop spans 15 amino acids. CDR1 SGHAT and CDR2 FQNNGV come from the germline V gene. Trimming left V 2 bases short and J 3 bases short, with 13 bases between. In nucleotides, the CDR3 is TGTGCCAGCAGCTTATGGGGTAGGGTGGAAGAGACCCAGTACTTC. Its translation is CASSLWGRVEETQYF.

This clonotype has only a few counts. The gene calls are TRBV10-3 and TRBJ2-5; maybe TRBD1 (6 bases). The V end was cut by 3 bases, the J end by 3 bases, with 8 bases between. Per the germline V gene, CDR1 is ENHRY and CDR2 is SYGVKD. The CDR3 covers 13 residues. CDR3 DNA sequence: TGTGCCATCAGTGATCCAGGGGAAGAGACCCAGTACTTC. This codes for CAISDPGEETQYF.

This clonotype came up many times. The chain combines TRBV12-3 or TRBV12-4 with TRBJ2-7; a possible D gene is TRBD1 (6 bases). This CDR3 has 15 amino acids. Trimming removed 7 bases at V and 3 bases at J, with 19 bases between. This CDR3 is CASKKDSSLGYEQYF. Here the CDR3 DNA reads TGTGCCAGCAAGAAGGACAGCTCCCTCGGCTACGAGCAGTACTTC.

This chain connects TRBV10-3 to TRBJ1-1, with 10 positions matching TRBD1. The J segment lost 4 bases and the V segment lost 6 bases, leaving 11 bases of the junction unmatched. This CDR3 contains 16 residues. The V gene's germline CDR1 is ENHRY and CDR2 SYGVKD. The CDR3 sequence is CAISAPGTGESTEAFF. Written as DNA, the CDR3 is TGTGCCATCAGCGCTCCCGGGACAGGGGAGTCCACTGAAGCTTTCTTT.

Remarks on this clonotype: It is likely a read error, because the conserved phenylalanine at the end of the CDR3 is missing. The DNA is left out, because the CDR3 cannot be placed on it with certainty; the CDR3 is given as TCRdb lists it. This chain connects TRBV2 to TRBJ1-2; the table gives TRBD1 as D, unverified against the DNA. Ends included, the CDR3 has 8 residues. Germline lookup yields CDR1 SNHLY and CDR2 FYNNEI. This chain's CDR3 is CASSDTRT.

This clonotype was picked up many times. The CDR3 loop reads CSASSGDQETQYF. The DNA of the CDR3 is TGCAGTGCTAGTTCTGGGGACCAAGAGACCCAGTACTTC. This chain links TRBV20-1 with TRBJ2-5; D unclear. There are 13 residues in the CDR3. V lost 3 bases and J lost 0, with 8 bases in between. Germline values: CDR1 DFQATT, CDR2 SNEGSKA (reference sequence).

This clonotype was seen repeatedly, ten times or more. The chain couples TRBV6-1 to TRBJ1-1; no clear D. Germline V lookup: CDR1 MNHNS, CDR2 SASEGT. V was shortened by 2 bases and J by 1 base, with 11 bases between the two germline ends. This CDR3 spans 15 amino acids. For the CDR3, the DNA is TGTGCCAGCAGTGAATGGCTACTCGAGAACACTGAAGCTTTCTTT. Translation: CASSEWLLENTEAFF.

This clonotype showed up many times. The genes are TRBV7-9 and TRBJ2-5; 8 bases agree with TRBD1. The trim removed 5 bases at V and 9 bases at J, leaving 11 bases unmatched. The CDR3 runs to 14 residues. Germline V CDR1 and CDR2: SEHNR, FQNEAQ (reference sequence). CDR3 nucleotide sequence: TGTGCCAGCAGCACTCCTCTGGACAGGGAGGCCCAGTACTTC. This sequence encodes CASSTPLDREAQYF.